These 11 T cell receptor beta chains were sequenced from one sample in a study of blood T cell repertoires in COVID-19. Profiling relied on immunoSEQ multiplex PCR, and the TCRdb table lists in-frame clones only, not all of them. Of tens of thousands of clones detected, about nine tenths appear once; the ten largest clones hold 3% to 4%. Sequencing used peripheral blood. The source is a woman aged 70-85 years with acute or convalescent COVID-19.

V is TRBV6-5 and J is TRBJ2-1; tentative D call: TRBD1 (6 bases). Germline V CDR1 and CDR2: MNHEY, SVGAGI. There are 12 residues in the CDR3. V was trimmed by 8 bases and J by 9 bases, leaving 14 bases between them. The CDR3 sequence is CASQTGLGEQFF. CDR3 bases: TGTGCCAGCCAAACAGGGTTGGGTGAGCAGTTCTTC.

The V gene is TRBV29-1, the J gene TRBJ2-5; 7 bases map to TRBD1. This CDR3 comprises 14 residues. Germline-derived CDR1 and CDR2 are SQVTM and ANQGSEA. The J segment lost 4 bases and the V segment lost 5 bases, leaving 10 bases of the junction unmatched. CDR3 nucleotide sequence: TGCAGCGTTACCCCCGGGACAGTGGGAGAGACCCAGTACTTC. The encoded protein is CSVTPGTVGETQYF.

V usage is TRBV28 and J usage is TRBJ2-1; weak D call: TRBD1 (5 bases). Germline CDR1 is MDHEN and CDR2 is SYDVKM. This CDR3 has 12 amino acids. Deletions cut 6 bases from V and 10 bases from J, with 13 bases between. The CDR3 region has the DNA TGTGCCAGCAGACCAGACAGAGTCGAGCAGTTCTTC. It specifies CASRPDRVEQFF.

V usage is TRBV9 and J usage is TRBJ2-3; 13 positions match TRBD2. The germline V gene encodes CDR1 SGDLS and CDR2 YYNGEE. The CDR3 is 17 amino acids. The J segment lost 3 bases and the V segment lost 0 bases, leaving 4 bases of the junction unmatched. CDR3 sequence (DNA): TGTGCCAGCAGCGTAGAGTGGACTAGCGGGGGAACAGATACGCAGTATTTT. Translating it yields CASSVEWTSGGTDTQYF.

The chain employs TRBV19 and TRBJ1-1, with D unresolved. V shed 4 bases and J shed 2 bases, with 8 bases lying between them. The CDR3 has 13 residues. Germline loops: CDR1 LNHDA, CDR2 SQIVND (reference sequence). The CDR3 bases are TGTGCCAGTAGTACTATTAGAAACACTGAAGCTTTCTTT. Translation: CASSTIRNTEAFF. The complete variable domain, with remaining parts taken from reference TRBV19 and TRBJ1-1, reads DGGITQSPKYLFRKEGQNVTLSCEQNLNHDAMYWYRQDPGQGLRLIYYSQIVNDFQKGDIAEGYSVSREKKESFPLTVTSAQKNPTAFYLCASSTIRNTEAFFGQGTRLTVV.

The sample holds a few counts of this clone. This rearrangement joins TRBV29-1 to TRBJ1-2; 8 positions match TRBD1. The CDR3 totals 17 residues. Germline V lookup: CDR1 SQVTM, CDR2 ANQGSEA. V was clipped by 5 bases and J by 2 bases; unmatched bases: 16. CDR3 DNA sequence: TGCAGCGTTTCCTTTTTAGGACAGGGCTCGTCAAACTATGGCTACACCTTC. Residues: CSVSFLGQGSSNYGYTF.

The table lists this clone with a count of one. This rearrangement joins TRBV3-1 (or the pseudogene TRBV3-2) to TRBJ2-7; 8 bases fit TRBD2. This CDR3 is built from 15 residues. V trimming: 5 bases; J trimming: 0 bases; junction bases outside the gene matches: 6. The V gene's germline CDR1 is LGHDT and CDR2 YNNKEL (reference sequence). The CDR3 protein is CASSAHSGTSYEQYF. Written as DNA, the CDR3 is TGTGCCAGCAGCGCGCATAGCGGGACCTCCTACGAGCAGTACTTC.

V gene TRBV15 combines with J gene TRBJ2-4; 14 positions agree with TRBD2. CDR1 is LNHNV and CDR2 is YYDKDF in the germline V gene (reference sequence). J lost 7 bases, V lost 1 base, and 3 bases had no gene match. The CDR3 runs to 16 residues. The CDR3 region is CATSRGGLAGVNIQYF. As DNA, the CDR3 is TGTGCCACCAGCAGAGGGGGACTAGCGGGAGTTAACATTCAGTACTTC.

The J gene is TRBJ2-7, the V gene TRBV18; D not resolved. From germline, CDR1 is KGHSH and CDR2 LQKENI. This CDR3 has 15 residues. V lost 2 bases, J lost 0 bases, and 11 bases lay in between. The CDR3 sequence is CASSPSAKSSYEQYF. In DNA form, the CDR3 reads TGTGCCAGCTCACCATCAGCGAAGAGCTCCTACGAGCAGTACTTC.

The chain has TRBV5-8 and TRBJ2-2; D is possibly TRBD1 (6 bases). Trimming shortened V by 4 bases and J by 0 bases, and 13 bases separated the two germline ends. Per the germline V gene, CDR1 is SGHTS and CDR2 is YDEGEE. The CDR3 has 16 amino acids. The CDR3 DNA follows: TGTGCCAGCAGCAATTCACAGGGTGCGAACACCGGGGAGCTGTTTTTT. Translating gives CASSNSQGANTGELFF.

Only one count was recorded for this clone. This rearrangement joins TRBV3-1 (or the pseudogene TRBV3-2) to TRBJ1-4; 8 bases map to TRBD1. J gave up 8 bases and V 8 bases, and 28 bases lay outside the gene matches. There are 20 residues in the CDR3. CDR1 is LGHDT, CDR2 YNNKEL, per germline (reference sequence). The DNA of the CDR3 is TGTGCCAGCTTTGTAAAAGGGCACAGGGGGAAATTGAGATGGGGGGAAAAACTGTTTTTT. Translation gives CASFVKGHRGKLRWGEKLFF.